This TCR beta chain was identified in a study of cytomegalovirus exposure and HLA in healthy donors. Looked up from germline, CDR1 is MNHNS and CDR2 is SASEGT. The CDR3 is 15 residues long. Losses at the gene ends were 8 bases for V and 4 bases for J; bases not matched to a gene: 9. General observations from the study: A later analysis linked more than 15,000 TCR beta sequences to HLA alleles at 0.05 false discovery rate.

Details on this clone: As yet, its antigen is unknown.

Primers for the PCR totalled 60 Vbeta and 13 Jbeta. Profiled with immunoSEQ multiplex PCR; TCRdb holds only in-frame clones, not every one. This sample has approximately 170,000 clones, with around three quarters found just once. The sample consisted of PBMCs. The TCR originated in a woman in her forties or fifties in good health and CMV-seronegative. The chain links TRBV6-1 to TRBJ1-2; TRBD1 matches 11 bases. The CDR3 here is CASSSRTGGFYGYTF. The CDR3 nucleotides read TGTGCCAGCTCAAGCCGGACAGGGGGCTTCTATGGCTACACCTTC.